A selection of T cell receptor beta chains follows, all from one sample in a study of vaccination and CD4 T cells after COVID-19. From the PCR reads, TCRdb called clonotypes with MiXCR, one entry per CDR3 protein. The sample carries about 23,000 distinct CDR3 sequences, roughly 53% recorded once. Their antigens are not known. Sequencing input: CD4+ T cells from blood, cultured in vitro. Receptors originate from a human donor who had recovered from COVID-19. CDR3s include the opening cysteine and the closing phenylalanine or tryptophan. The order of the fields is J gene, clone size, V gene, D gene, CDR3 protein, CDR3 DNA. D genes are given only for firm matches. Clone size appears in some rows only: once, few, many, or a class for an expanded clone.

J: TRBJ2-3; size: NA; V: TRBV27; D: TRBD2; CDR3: CASSSLGLAGGGDTQYF; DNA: TGTGCCAGCAGTTCCCTTGGGCTAGCGGGGGGTGGGGATACGCAGTATTTT
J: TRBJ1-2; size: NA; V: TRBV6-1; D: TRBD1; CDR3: CASSPPGQGRYGYTF; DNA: TGTGCCAGCAGTCCTCCGGGACAGGGTCGGTATGGCTACACCTTC
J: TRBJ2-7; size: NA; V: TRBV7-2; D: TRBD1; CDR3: CASSLDRTGDQQYF; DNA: TGTGCCAGCAGCTTAGACCGGACAGGGGACCAGCAGTACTTC
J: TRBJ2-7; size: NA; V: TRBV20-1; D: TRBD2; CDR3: CSARTSGREYEQYF; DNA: TGCAGTGCTAGAACTAGCGGGAGAGAGTACGAGCAGTACTTC
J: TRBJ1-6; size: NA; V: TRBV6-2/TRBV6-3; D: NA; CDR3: CASSYGSSSYNSPLHF; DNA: TGTGCCAGCAGTTATGGGTCGAGCTCCTATAATTCACCCCTCCACTTT
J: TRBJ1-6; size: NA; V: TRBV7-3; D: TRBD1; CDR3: CASSLTGRGDSPLHF; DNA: TGTGCCAGCAGCTTAACGGGCAGGGGGGATTCACCCCTCCACTTT
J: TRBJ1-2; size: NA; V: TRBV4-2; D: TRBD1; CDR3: CASSLEPGQGGYGYTF; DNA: TGTGCCAGCAGCCTAGAACCGGGACAGGGGGGCTATGGCTACACCTTC
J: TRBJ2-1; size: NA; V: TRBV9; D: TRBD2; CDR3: CASSVELAGDNEQFF; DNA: TGTGCCAGCAGCGTAGAACTAGCGGGAGACAATGAGCAGTTCTTC
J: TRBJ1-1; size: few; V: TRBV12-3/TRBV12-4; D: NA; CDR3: CASSLSGTEAFF; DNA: TGTGCCAGCAGTTTGTCAGGGACTGAAGCTTTCTTT
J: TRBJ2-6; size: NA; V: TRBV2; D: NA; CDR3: CASTTRAGANVLTF; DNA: TGTGCCAGCACAACTAGAGCTGGGGCCAACGTCCTGACTTTC